This T cell receptor beta chain was retrieved from a study of cytomegalovirus exposure and HLA in healthy donors (dated by TCRdb to the late 2010s). The study in broad terms: The approximately 710 repertoires of the first cohort and the approximately 130 validation repertoires were produced on the same platform, according to a later analysis. The aim of the study was to test whether cataloging public T cell receptors could identify signatures of past pathogen exposure. High-throughput TCR immunosequencing, statistical association of individual TCRs with disease status, and machine learning were combined to predict cytomegalovirus infection status. In addition to the first cohort of 666 subjects, a separate validation cohort of 120 different subjects was used.

The library was generated by the immunoSEQ multiplex PCR assay. The study's own analysis went as follows. A statistical classification framework was developed to diagnose cytomegalovirus status using the catalog of TCR beta chain sequences. TCRdb carries this immuneACCESS record with in-frame sequences only. Its versions omit some clonotypes, under half of them owing to an unresolved V gene in the studies checked, with the rest unexplained. V, J and clone size were drawn from that table, and D and trimming were deduced from the DNA. Counted in this sample were under 250,000 clones; more than 75% of them appeared once. The ten biggest clones cover 2.6% of the sample. Cut back by 4 bases and 1 base, the V and J ends lie 16 bases apart. CDR1 and CDR2, looked up from the germline V gene, are SQVTM and ANQGSEA. The CDR3 measures 15 amino acids from cysteine to phenylalanine. CDR3 DNA only is kept here, 45 bases in frame from base 1.

Paper-wide results and their limitations: Most TCR sequences were observed very rarely across donors, whereas some public TCRs were present in many individuals. The study listed 164 TCR beta chains as associated with cytomegalovirus. A few of the identified cytomegalovirus-associated TCR beta chains were confirmed in vitro to be specific for cytomegalovirus antigens. The authors suggested that the approach could potentially be extended to other disease states and immunological phenotypes. In both the original and validation cohorts, the classifier was reported to diagnose cytomegalovirus status with high specificity and sensitivity. All 120 or so repertoires were used to score co-occurrence in the validation cohort in a later analysis, because that analysis had no HLA typing for the cohort. Of the cluster scores, about 94% were above 0 in a later analysis, which found that TCRs clustered in the first cohort also tended to co-occur in the approximately 130 validation repertoires.

As regards this clone: Its antigen has not been determined. Base qualities are not recorded, but no much larger clone differs from it by a single base.

Donors formed part of the validation cohort, which comprised over a hundred subjects and was distinct from the first cohort of under 800 subjects. The V and J genes are TRBV29-1 and TRBJ1-1; the D gene is perhaps TRBD1, on 6 matching bases. The origin of this receptor is a man younger than 35 in good health and CMV-seronegative. Sequencing was done on a sample of PBMCs. Read as DNA, the sequence is TGCAGCGTTGTTGGTGTCGGGGGGGCGAACACTGAAGCTTTCTTT. Its protein is CSVVGVGGANTEAFF.